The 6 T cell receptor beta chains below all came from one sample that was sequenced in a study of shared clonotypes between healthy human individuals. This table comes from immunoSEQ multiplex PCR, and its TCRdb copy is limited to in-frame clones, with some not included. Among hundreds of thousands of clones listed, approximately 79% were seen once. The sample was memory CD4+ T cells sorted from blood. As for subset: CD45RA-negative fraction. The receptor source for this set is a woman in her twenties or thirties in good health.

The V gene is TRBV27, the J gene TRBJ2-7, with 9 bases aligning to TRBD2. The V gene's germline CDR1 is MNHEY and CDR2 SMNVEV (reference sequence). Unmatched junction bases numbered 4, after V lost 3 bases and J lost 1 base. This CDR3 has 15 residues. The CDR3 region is CASSFVLAGSYEQYF. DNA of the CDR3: TGTGCCAGCAGTTTCGTGCTAGCGGGATCCTACGAGCAGTACTTC.

The DNA for the CDR3 is TGTGCCAGCACCTTTGACGATAGCAATCAGCCCCAGCATTTT. Translating it yields CASTFDDSNQPQHF. The chain combines TRBV28 with TRBJ1-5; D is unclear. Germline V gene sequence: CDR1 MDHEN, CDR2 SYDVKM. CDR3 length equals 14 residues. V was clipped by 7 bases and J by 0 bases, with 10 bases between them.

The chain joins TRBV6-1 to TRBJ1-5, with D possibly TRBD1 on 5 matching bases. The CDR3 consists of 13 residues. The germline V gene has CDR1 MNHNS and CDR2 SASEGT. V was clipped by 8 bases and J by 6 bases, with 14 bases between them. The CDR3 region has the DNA TGTGCCAGCGTTAAAGGGGTAGGTCAGCCCCAGCATTTT. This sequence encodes CASVKGVGQPQHF.

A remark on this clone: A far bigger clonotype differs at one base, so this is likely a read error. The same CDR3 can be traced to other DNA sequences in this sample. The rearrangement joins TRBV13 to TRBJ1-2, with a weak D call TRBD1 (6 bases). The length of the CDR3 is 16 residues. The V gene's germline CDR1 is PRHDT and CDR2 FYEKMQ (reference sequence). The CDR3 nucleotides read TGTGCCAGCAGCTTAAATGATCATGGGGGCGGCTATGGCTACACCTTT. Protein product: CASSLNDHGGGYGYTF.

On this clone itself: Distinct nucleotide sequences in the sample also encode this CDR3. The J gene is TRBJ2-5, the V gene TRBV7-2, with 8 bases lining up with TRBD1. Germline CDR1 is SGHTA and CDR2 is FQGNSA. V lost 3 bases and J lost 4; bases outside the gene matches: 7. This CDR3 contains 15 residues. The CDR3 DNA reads TGTGCCAGCAGCTTGCGGACAGGGAGTAGAGAGACCCAGTACTTC. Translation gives CASSLRTGSRETQYF.

The CDR3: CASSQRWGPLAKYSYNEQFF. CDR3 DNA: TGTGCCAGCAGCCAGAGGTGGGGACCCCTAGCAAAATACTCCTACAATGAGCAGTTCTTC. The chain employs TRBV4-2 and TRBJ2-1; D could derive from TRBD1 or TRBD2 (5 bases each). Germline assignment: CDR1 LGHNA and CDR2 YNFKEQ. Trimming left V 3 bases short and J 0 bases short, with 24 bases between. CDR3 length equals 20 residues.